Shown below are 23 T cell receptor beta chains from a single sample sequenced in a study of OX40 agonist ivuxolimab in advanced cancers. Only in-frame clones appear in the TCRdb table, and some are missing; sequencing was by immunoSEQ multiplex PCR. Of around 86,000 clones detected, more than 75% appear once; the ten largest clones hold about 2.5%. Specimen: CD4+ or CD8+ T cells sorted from blood, collected in a trial of the OX40 agonist ivuxolimab. The source is an adult with an advanced solid tumor such as melanoma, head and neck, liver or kidney cancer.

Comments on this clone: An end of the junction does not agree with germline; a read error may underlie this. The chain carries TRBV28 and TRBJ2-1; D remains unclear. The CDR3 is made up of 11 amino acids. CDR1 and CDR2 (germline): MDHEN, SYDVKM. CDR3 residues: CASSLSDEQFF. The CDR3 DNA reads TGTGCCAGCAGCTTATCGGATGAGCAGTTCTTC.

The chain joins TRBV28 to TRBJ1-1; the D is unclear. This CDR3 is built from 13 residues. Germline V gene lookup returns CDR1 MDHEN and CDR2 SYDVKM. Trimming left V 6 bases short and J 4 bases short, with 12 bases between. The CDR3 reads CASRWGRRTEAFF. CDR3 DNA: TGTGCCAGCAGATGGGGTAGGCGCACTGAAGCTTTCTTT.

The genes are TRBV11-2 and TRBJ2-7; D unclear. Germline V gene sequence: CDR1 SGHAT, CDR2 FQNNGV. The ends were cut back, 1 base at V and 3 bases at J, with 7 bases in the middle. The CDR3 loop spans 13 amino acids. CDR3 DNA: TGTGCCAGCAGCTTAGCTGGGTACTACGAGCAGTACGTC. This codes for CASSLAGYYEQYV.

This sequence joins TRBV7-3 and TRBJ2-2, with D possibly being TRBD1 (6 bases). The germline V and J ends were trimmed by 6 bases and 6 bases, with 11 bases remaining between them. This CDR3 has 13 amino acids. Germline V lookup: CDR1 SGHTA, CDR2 FQGTGA. The CDR3, as DNA: TGTGCCAGCAGTTTTACAGGGTCCGGGGAGCTGTTTTTT. Translation: CASSFTGSGELFF.

The chain links TRBV15 to TRBJ2-3; D is perhaps TRBD1 or TRBD2 (5 bases each). The CDR3 consists of 17 residues. The germline CDR1 and CDR2 sequences are LNHNV and YYDKDF (reference sequence). V lost 2 bases and J lost 4, with 19 bases in between. The CDR3 loop is CATSRNEGILGADTQYF. CDR3 DNA sequence: TGTGCCACCAGCAGAAATGAGGGGATCTTGGGGGCAGATACGCAGTATTTT.

V is TRBV15 and J is TRBJ2-3, with a possible D match to TRBD1 (6 bases). CDR1 is LNHNV, CDR2 YYDKDF, per germline (reference sequence). With 1 base removed from V and 1 base from J, the gap between germline ends came to 12 bases. CDR3 length: 16 amino acids. CDR3 amino acids: CATSRGGLRGTDTQYF. CDR3 DNA: TGTGCCACCAGCAGAGGGGGGCTACGTGGCACAGATACGCAGTATTTT.

The chain carries TRBV29-1 and TRBJ1-1, with no clear D. Germline V lookup: CDR1 SQVTM, CDR2 ANQGSEA. This CDR3 is 13 amino acids long. Trimming took 4 bases from V and 0 from J, leaving 9 bases between them. Written as DNA, the CDR3 is TGCAGCGTTGGTCGGGGAATGAACACTGAAGCTTTCTTT. This translates into CSVGRGMNTEAFF. Looking up the rest from reference TRBV29-1 and TRBJ1-1 gives the full variable domain: SAVISQKPSRDICQRGTSLTIQCQVDSQVTMMFWYRQQPGQSLTLIATANQGSEATYESGFVIDKFPISRPNLTFSTLTVSNMSPEDSSIYLCSVGRGMNTEAFFGQGTRLTVV.

The genes are TRBV19 and TRBJ1-4; D call uncertain. The CDR3 spans 14 residues. Trimming shortened V by 3 bases and J by 4 bases, and 9 bases separated the two germline ends. Germline CDR1 LNHDA, CDR2 SQIVND (reference sequence). CDR3 loop: CASSMGRLNEKLFF. The CDR3 DNA reads as TGTGCCAGTAGTATGGGCAGGCTTAATGAAAAACTGTTTTTT.

This chain uses TRBV7-8 with TRBJ1-3; D ambiguous. The length of the CDR3 is 18 residues. V dropped 2 bases and J dropped 3 bases, with 20 bases sitting between them. The germline gives CDR1 SGHVS, CDR2 FQNEAQ. CDR3 residues: CASSLRTAMAFNGNTIYF. Written as DNA, the CDR3 is TGTGCCAGCAGCTTAAGGACCGCGATGGCGTTCAATGGAAACACCATATATTTT.

The chain combines TRBV5-6 with TRBJ2-7, with D uncertain. The CDR3 is 16 amino acids. Germline V lookup: CDR1 SGHDT, CDR2 YYEEEE. V dropped 0 bases and J dropped 5 bases, with 18 bases sitting between them. The CDR3 bases are TGTGCCAGCAGCTTGGACCCCTCCGGGCCAGCTCACGAGCAGTACTTC. It translates to CASSLDPSGPAHEQYF.

The V gene is TRBV19, the J gene TRBJ1-1; 11 bases line up with TRBD1. Trimming took 6 bases from V and 3 from J; bases not matched to a gene: 3. The germline gives CDR1 LNHDA, CDR2 SQIVND (reference sequence). CDR3 size: 14 residues. The CDR3 bases are TGTGCCAGTAGGTCGGGACAGGGGGACACTGAAGCTTTCTTT. It specifies CASRSGQGDTEAFF.

The V call is TRBV28, the J call TRBJ2-5; maybe TRBD2 (5 bases). The J call may be faulty, since TRBJ2-7 better matches the DNA end. The CDR3 totals 15 residues. Germline V gives CDR1 MDHEN, CDR2 SYDVKM. The CDR3 reads CASSLGVTYSYEQYF. The CDR3 DNA reads TGTGCCAGCAGTTTGGGAGTAACATACTCCTACGAGCAGTACTTC.

The V gene is TRBV5-8, the J gene TRBJ2-3; D gene ambiguous. Trimming cost V 0 bases and J 4 bases, with 15 bases left between them. Germline CDR1 SGHTS, CDR2 YDEGEE. The CDR3 contains 16 residues. CDR3 bases: TGTGCCAGCAGCTTGGTTAGTCTGGGCGGTTCAGATACGCAGTATTTT. Protein sequence: CASSLVSLGGSDTQYF.

V and J are TRBV15 and TRBJ2-4; 9 bases agree with TRBD1. Germline assignment: CDR1 LNHNV and CDR2 YYDKDF (reference sequence). V was clipped by 4 bases and J by 15 bases; unmatched bases: 4. The CDR3 length is 11 residues. CDR3 DNA: TGTGCCACCAGCAACGGACAGGGGAGGTACTTC. Protein product: CATSNGQGRYF.

This clone appeared a single time. The V call is TRBV6-5, the J call TRBJ1-1, with D maybe TRBD1 (6 bases). This CDR3 is built from 14 residues. Per germline, CDR1 MNHEY and CDR2 SVGAGI. The V end lost 6 bases, the J end lost 8 bases, and 19 bases lay between the germline ends. CDR3 nucleotides: TGTGCCAGCAGGCTAACAGGGAAAGATTTGGAAGCTTTCTTT. Protein: CASRLTGKDLEAFF.

This sequence joins TRBV19 and TRBJ1-5; no clear D. V dropped 4 bases and J dropped 4 bases, with 14 bases sitting between them. The CDR3 covers 15 residues. Germline CDR1 LNHDA, CDR2 SQIVND (reference sequence). For the CDR3, the DNA is TGTGCCAGTAGTAGCGCAGGCCCTCCTAATCAGCCCCAGCATTTT. Protein sequence: CASSSAGPPNQPQHF.

This clone was counted a single time. The J gene is TRBJ1-4, the V gene TRBV4-1, with D perhaps TRBD1 (5 bases). Germline V lookup: CDR1 MGHRA, CDR2 YSYEKL. The ends were cut back, 0 bases at V and 8 bases at J, with 13 bases in the middle. The CDR3 sequence is 15 residues long. CDR3: CASSQEGTLPEKLFF. In DNA form, the CDR3 reads TGCGCCAGCAGCCAAGAAGGGACTTTGCCCGAAAAACTGTTTTTT.

This chain uses TRBV5-4 with TRBJ2-6, with 13 bases fitting TRBD2. Germline V gives CDR1 SGHNT, CDR2 YYREEE (reference sequence). The CDR3 sequence is 19 residues long. V shed 2 bases and J 4 bases; nucleotides not matched to a gene: 9. In nucleotides, the CDR3 is TGTGCCAGCAGCTTCGGGACTAGCGGGACCTTTAGGGGGGCCAACGTCCTGACTTTC. It specifies CASSFGTSGTFRGANVLTF.

The rearrangement joins TRBV18 to TRBJ1-1; no reliable D call. V lost 1 base to trimming and J lost 3 bases, with 12 bases between them. The CDR3 is 15 residues long. The germline gives CDR1 KGHSH, CDR2 LQKENI. The CDR3 spells CASSPRWVKDTEAFF. CDR3 bases: TGTGCCAGCTCACCACGATGGGTAAAGGACACTGAAGCTTTCTTT.

The V and J genes are TRBV7-8 and TRBJ2-2, with 10 bases fitting TRBD1. The ends lost 5 bases at V and 5 bases at J; junction bases unmatched: 5. The CDR3 has 15 residues. Germline V gene lookup returns CDR1 SGHVS and CDR2 FQNEAQ. The CDR3 nucleotides read TGTGCCAGCAGCCCGGGACAGGGGACGACCGGGGAGCTGTTTTTT. Protein: CASSPGQGTTGELFF.

The chain combines TRBV28 with TRBJ2-1; possible D gene TRBD2, 7 bases. Germline V gives CDR1 MDHEN, CDR2 SYDVKM. Trimming pared 6 bases from V and 1 base from J, leaving 13 bases between. This CDR3 region has 15 residues. The CDR3 DNA follows: TGTGCCAGCAGGGGCGGGGGCAGGTCCTACAATGAGCAGTTCTTC. This gives the protein CASRGGGRSYNEQFF.

This rearrangement joins TRBV11-1 to TRBJ1-2; D gene unclear. Germline CDR1 SGHAT, CDR2 FQDESV (reference sequence). The CDR3 spans 14 residues. V was clipped by 5 bases and J by 4 bases, with 14 bases between them. Here the CDR3 reads CASSGSHMSYGYTF. Here the CDR3 DNA reads TGTGCCAGCAGCGGGAGCCATATGTCCTATGGCTACACCTTC.

This clone was seen a single time. The genes are TRBV7-7 and TRBJ2-2; maybe TRBD1 (5 bases). Germline CDR1 is SSHAT and CDR2 is FNYEAQ (reference sequence). V was cut by 3 bases and J by 0 bases, with 8 bases left in between. This CDR3 has 15 residues. CDR3 in amino acids: CASSLGQPNTGELFF. The CDR3 DNA reads TGTGCCAGCAGCTTGGGGCAGCCGAACACCGGGGAGCTGTTTTTT.